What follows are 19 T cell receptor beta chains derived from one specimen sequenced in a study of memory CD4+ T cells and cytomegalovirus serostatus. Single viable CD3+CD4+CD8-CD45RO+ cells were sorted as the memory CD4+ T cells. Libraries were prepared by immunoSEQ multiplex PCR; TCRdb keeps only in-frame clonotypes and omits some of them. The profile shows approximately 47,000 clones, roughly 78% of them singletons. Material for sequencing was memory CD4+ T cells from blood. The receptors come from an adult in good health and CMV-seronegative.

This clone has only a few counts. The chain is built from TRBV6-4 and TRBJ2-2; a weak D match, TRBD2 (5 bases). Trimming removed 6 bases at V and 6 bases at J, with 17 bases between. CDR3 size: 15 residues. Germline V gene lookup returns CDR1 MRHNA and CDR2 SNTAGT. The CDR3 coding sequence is TGTGCCAGCAGGAGGAGCCGGGGAAACGCCGGGGAGCTGTTTTTT. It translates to CASRRSRGNAGELFF.

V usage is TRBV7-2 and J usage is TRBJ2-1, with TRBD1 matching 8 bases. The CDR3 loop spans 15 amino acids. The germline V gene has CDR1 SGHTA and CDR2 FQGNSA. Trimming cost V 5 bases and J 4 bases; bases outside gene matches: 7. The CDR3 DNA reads TGTGCCAGCAGCCCGGACAGGGTGGCATACAATGAGCAGTTCTTC. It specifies CASSPDRVAYNEQFF.

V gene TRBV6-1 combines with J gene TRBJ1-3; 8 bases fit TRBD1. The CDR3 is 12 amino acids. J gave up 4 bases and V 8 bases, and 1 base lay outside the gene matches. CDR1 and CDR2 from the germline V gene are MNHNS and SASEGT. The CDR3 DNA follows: TGTGCCAGCTGGACAGGGGGAAACACCATATATTTT. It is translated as CASWTGGNTIYF.

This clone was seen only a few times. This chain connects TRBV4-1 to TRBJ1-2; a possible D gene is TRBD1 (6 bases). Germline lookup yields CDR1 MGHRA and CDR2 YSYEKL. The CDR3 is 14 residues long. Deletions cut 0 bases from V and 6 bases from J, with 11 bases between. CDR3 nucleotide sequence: TGCGCCAGCAGCCAAGAGGCCCAGGGGCATGGCTACACCTTC. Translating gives CASSQEAQGHGYTF.

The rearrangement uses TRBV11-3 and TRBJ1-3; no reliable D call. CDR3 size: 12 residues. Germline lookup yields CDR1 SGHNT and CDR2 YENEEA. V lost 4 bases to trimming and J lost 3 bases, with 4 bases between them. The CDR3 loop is CASSSGGNTIYF. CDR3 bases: TGTGCCAGCAGCTCCGGTGGAAACACCATATATTTT. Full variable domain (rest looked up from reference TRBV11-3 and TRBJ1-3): EAGVVQSPRYKIIEKKQPVAFWCNPISGHNTLYWYLQNLGQGPELLIRYENEEAVDDSQLPKDRFSAERLKGVDSTLKIQPAELGDSAVYLCASSSGGNTIYFGEGSWLTVV.

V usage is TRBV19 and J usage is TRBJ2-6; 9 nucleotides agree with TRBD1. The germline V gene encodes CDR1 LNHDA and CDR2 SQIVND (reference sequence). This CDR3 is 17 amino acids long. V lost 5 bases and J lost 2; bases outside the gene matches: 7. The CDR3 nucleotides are TGTGCCAGTAGTCTGGGGACAGGGTTCGCTGGGGCCAACGTCCTGACTTTC. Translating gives CASSLGTGFAGANVLTF. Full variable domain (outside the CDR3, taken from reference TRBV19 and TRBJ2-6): DGGITQSPKYLFRKEGQNVTLSCEQNLNHDAMYWYRQDPGQGLRLIYYSQIVNDFQKGDIAEGYSVSREKKESFPLTVTSAQKNPTAFYLCASSLGTGFAGANVLTFGAGSRLTVL.

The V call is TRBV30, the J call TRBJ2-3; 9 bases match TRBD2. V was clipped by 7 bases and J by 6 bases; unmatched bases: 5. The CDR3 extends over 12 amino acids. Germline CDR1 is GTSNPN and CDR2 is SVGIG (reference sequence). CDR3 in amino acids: CASGLAGDTQYF. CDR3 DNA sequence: TGTGCCTCGGGACTAGCCGGGGATACGCAGTATTTT.

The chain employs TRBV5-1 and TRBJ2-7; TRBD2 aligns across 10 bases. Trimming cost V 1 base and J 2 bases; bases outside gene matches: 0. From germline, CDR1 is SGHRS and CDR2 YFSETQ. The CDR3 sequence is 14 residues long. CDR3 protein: CASSLSGGAYEQYF. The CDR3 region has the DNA TGCGCCAGCAGCTTGAGCGGGGGGGCCTACGAGCAGTACTTC.

The CDR3 DNA sequence: TGCGCCAGCGCCAGGGGGCACAACACTGAAGCTTTCTTT. It yields the protein CASARGHNTEAFF. The chain joins TRBV10-2 to TRBJ1-1, with 8 bases that match TRBD1. V was clipped by 8 bases and J by 2 bases; unmatched bases: 4. This CDR3 is 13 amino acids long. Germline CDR1 is WSHSY and CDR2 is SAAADI.

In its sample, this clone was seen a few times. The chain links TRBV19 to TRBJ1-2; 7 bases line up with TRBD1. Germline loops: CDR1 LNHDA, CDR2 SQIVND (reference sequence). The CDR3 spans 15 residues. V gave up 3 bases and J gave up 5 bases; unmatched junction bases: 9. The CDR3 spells CASSINGQEGYGYTF. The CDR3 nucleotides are TGTGCCAGTAGTATCAACGGACAGGAGGGGTATGGCTACACCTTC.

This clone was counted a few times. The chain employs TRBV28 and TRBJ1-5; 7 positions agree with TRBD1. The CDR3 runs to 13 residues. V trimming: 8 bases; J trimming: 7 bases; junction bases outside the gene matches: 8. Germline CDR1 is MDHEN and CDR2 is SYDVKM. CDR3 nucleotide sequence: TGTGCCAGCCGGCGGACAGGCCAGCAGCCCCAGCATTTT. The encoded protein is CASRRTGQQPQHF.

The DNA of the CDR3 is TGCGCCAGCAGCTTGGCCCAGGGCTCTGGAAACACCATATATTTT. Translation: CASSLAQGSGNTIYF. The chain has TRBV5-1 and TRBJ1-3; a possible D gene is TRBD1 (5 bases). CDR1 and CDR2 from the germline V gene are SGHRS and YFSETQ. Trimming cost V 0 bases and J 0 bases, with 7 bases left between them. CDR3 length: 15 amino acids. Drawing the rest from reference TRBV5-1 and TRBJ1-3, the complete variable domain is KAGVTQTPRYLIKTRGQQVTLSCSPISGHRSVSWYQQTPGQGLQFLFEYFSETQRNKGNFPGRFSGRQFSNSRSEMNVSTLELGDSALYLCASSLAQGSGNTIYFGEGSWLTVV.

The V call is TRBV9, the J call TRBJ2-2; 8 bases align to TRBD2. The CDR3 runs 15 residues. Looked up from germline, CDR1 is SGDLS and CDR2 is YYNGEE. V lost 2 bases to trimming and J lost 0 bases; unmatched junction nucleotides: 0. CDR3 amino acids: CASSVSGTNTGELFF. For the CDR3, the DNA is TGTGCCAGCAGCGTTAGCGGGACGAACACCGGGGAGCTGTTTTTT.

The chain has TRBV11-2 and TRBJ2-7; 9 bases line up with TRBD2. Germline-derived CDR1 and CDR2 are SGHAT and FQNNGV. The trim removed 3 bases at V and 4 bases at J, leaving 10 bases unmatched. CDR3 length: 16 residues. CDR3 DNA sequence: TGTGCCAGCAGCTTCCTTTCGGCTAGCGGGGCATACGAGCAGTACTTC. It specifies CASSFLSASGAYEQYF.

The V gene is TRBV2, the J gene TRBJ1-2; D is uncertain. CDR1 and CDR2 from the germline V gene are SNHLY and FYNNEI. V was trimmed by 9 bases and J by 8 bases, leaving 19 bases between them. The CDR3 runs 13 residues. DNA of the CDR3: TGTGCCAGGGCTTTTAGGATAACTAACGGCTACACCTTC. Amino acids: CARAFRITNGYTF.

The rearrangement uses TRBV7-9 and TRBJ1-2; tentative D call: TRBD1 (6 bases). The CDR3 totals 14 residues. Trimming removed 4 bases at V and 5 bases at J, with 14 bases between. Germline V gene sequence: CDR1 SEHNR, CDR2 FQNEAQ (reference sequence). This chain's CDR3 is CASSSPTGMYGYTF. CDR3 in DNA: TGTGCCAGCAGCTCCCCGACAGGCATGTATGGCTACACCTTC.

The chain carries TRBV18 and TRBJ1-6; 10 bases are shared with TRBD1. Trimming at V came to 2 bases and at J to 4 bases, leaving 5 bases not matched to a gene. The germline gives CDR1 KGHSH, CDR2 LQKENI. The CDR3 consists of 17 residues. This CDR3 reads CASSPAGQGSYNSPLHF. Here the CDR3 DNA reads TGTGCCAGCTCACCAGCGGGACAGGGGTCGTATAATTCACCCCTCCACTTT.

This CDR3 is CASSIAPTRRGIRQPQHF. CDR3 DNA sequence: TGTGCCAGTAGTATAGCCCCTACCCGCAGAGGAATCCGTCAGCCCCAGCATTTT. The chain recombines TRBV19 with TRBJ1-5; D gene ambiguous. Germline lookup yields CDR1 LNHDA and CDR2 SQIVND (reference sequence). CDR3 size: 18 residues. Trimming cost V 1 base and J 6 bases, with 22 bases left between them.

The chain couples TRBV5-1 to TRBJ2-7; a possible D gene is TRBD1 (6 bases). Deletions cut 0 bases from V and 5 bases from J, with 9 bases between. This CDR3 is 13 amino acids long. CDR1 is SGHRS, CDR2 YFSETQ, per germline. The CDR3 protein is CASSLGYRDEQYF. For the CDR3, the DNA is TGCGCCAGCAGCTTGGGGTACAGGGACGAGCAGTACTTC.